The 26 T cell receptor beta chains reported below all come from one sample, sequenced in a study of response to subunit inactivated influenza vaccine. One entry per CDR3 protein, called by TCRdb with MiXCR from the RT-PCR reads. The sample has 650,000 to 700,000 distinct CDR3 sequences, 15% to 19% seen once. The sequencing used PBMCs from blood, collected roughly 12 days after vaccination. The receptors originated from a middle-aged man who received an inactivated influenza vaccine.

In this sample, this clonotype turned up a few times. The chain employs TRBV28 and TRBJ1-2; tentatively, D is TRBD1 (6 bases). Germline V gene sequence: CDR1 MDHEN, CDR2 SYDVKM. The CDR3 is 15 amino acids. V lost 6 bases to trimming and J lost 4 bases, with 18 bases between them. Written as DNA, the CDR3 is TGTGCCAGCAGGCGCTATCAGGGGACGACCTATGGCTACACCTTC. Amino acid sequence: CASRRYQGTTYGYTF.

In this sample, this clonotype turned up a few times. The V and J genes are TRBV20-1 and TRBJ2-5; D is perhaps TRBD1 (5 bases). The CDR3 covers 18 residues. Germline CDR1 reads DFQATT; CDR2 reads SNEGSKA (reference sequence). Trimming cost V 1 base and J 5 bases, with 26 bases left between them. The CDR3 nucleotides are TGCAGTGCTAGAGTGTGGGGCTACACAACCCCCGTTTTCGAGACCCAGTACTTC. Residues: CSARVWGYTTPVFETQYF.

Concerning this clonotype itself: The junction differs from germline at one of its ends, possibly a read error. The DNA of the CDR3 is TGTGCCAGCAGTTTACCACTTTCATCCAGCGGGAGTGACTTC. Amino acids: CASSLPLSSSGSDF. The V call is TRBV28, the J call TRBJ2-7; 8 bases are shared with TRBD2. There are 14 residues in the CDR3. The germline CDR1 and CDR2 sequences are MDHEN and SYDVKM. Based on the CDR3 plus reference TRBV28 and TRBJ2-7, the full variable domain is DVKVTQSSRYLVKRTGEKVFLECVQDMDHENMFWYRQDPGLGLRLIYFSYDVKMKEKGDIPEGYSVSREKKERFSLILESASTNQTSMYLCASSLPLSSSGSDFGPGTRLTVT.

The table lists this clonotype with many counts. The genes are TRBV20-1 and TRBJ1-5, with a weak D call TRBD1 (5 bases). This CDR3 is built from 13 residues. V lost 6 bases, J lost 0 bases, and 9 bases lay in between. CDR1 and CDR2 from the germline V gene are DFQATT and SNEGSKA (reference sequence). The CDR3 bases are TGCAGTGCATGGCAGGGTAGCAATCAGCCCCAGCATTTT. Protein sequence: CSAWQGSNQPQHF.

J is TRBJ2-2 and V is TRBV25-1; 9 bases are shared with TRBD2. This CDR3 spans 17 amino acids. Germline V gene data show CDR1 as MGHDK and CDR2 as SYGVNS. Losses at the gene ends were 3 bases for V and 5 bases for J; bases not matched to a gene: 10. The CDR3 sequence: CASSDQREAPGTGELFF. The CDR3 DNA is TGTGCCAGCAGTGACCAGCGGGAGGCCCCGGGGACCGGGGAGCTGTTTTTT.

This chain uses TRBV7-2 with TRBJ2-1; perhaps TRBD2 as D (5 bases). The CDR3 runs 17 residues. Deletions cut 3 bases from V and 3 bases from J, with 18 bases between. Germline CDR1 and CDR2: SGHTA and FQGNSA. The DNA for the CDR3 is TGTGCCAGCAGCTTCCCCTCCCGGGGTCGGTACTACAATGAGCAGTTCTTC. The encoded protein is CASSFPSRGRYYNEQFF.

V usage is TRBV6-1 and J usage is TRBJ2-5; 7 nucleotides match TRBD2. Germline CDR1 reads MNHNS; CDR2 reads SASEGT. This CDR3 has 15 residues. The V and J ends lost 8 bases and 4 bases, in that order; junction bases with no gene match: 13. CDR3 nucleotides: TGTGCCAGCCAACGGTGGGAGGGTGCGATAGAGACCCAGTACTTC. It specifies CASQRWEGAIETQYF.

The V call is TRBV2, the J call TRBJ2-7, with 13 bases matching TRBD2. The CDR3 runs to 15 residues. V gave up 6 bases and J gave up 4 bases; unmatched junction bases: 6. Germline assignment: CDR1 SNHLY and CDR2 FYNNEI. The CDR3 loop is CASRTSGRSLYEQYF. The DNA of the CDR3 is TGTGCCAGCAGGACTAGCGGGAGGTCCCTTTACGAGCAGTACTTC.

This chain uses TRBV28 with TRBJ2-7; tentatively, D is TRBD1 or TRBD2 (5 bases each). The CDR3 consists of 13 residues. CDR1 is MDHEN, CDR2 SYDVKM, per germline. The V end was cut by 3 bases, the J end by 6 bases, with 12 bases between. This CDR3 is CASSFPGLAEQYF. CDR3 nucleotide sequence: TGTGCCAGCAGTTTCCCGGGGCTCGCCGAGCAGTACTTC. Full variable domain (remainder filled in from reference TRBV28 and TRBJ2-7): DVKVTQSSRYLVKRTGEKVFLECVQDMDHENMFWYRQDPGLGLRLIYFSYDVKMKEKGDIPEGYSVSREKKERFSLILESASTNQTSMYLCASSFPGLAEQYFGPGTRLTVT.

This clonotype was seen more than once but under ten times. The genes are TRBV6-2 or TRBV6-3 and TRBJ2-1, with 12 nucleotides matching TRBD2. Germline CDR1 is MNHEY and CDR2 is SVGEGT. This CDR3 contains 18 residues. Losses at the gene ends were 4 bases for V and 4 bases for J; bases not matched to a gene: 11. The CDR3, as DNA: TGTGCCAGCAGTTTCCGGACTAGCGGGAACACCCCATACAATGAGCAGTTCTTC. Protein product: CASSFRTSGNTPYNEQFF.

This clonotype was recorded at least ten times. The chain is built from TRBV5-1 and TRBJ2-7, with D maybe TRBD2 (6 bases). The CDR3 has 14 residues. V lost 2 bases and J lost 3, with 12 bases in between. Germline-derived CDR1 and CDR2 are SGHRS and YFSETQ. DNA for the CDR3: TGCGCCAGCAGCTTTTCGGGAGTTGTCTACGAGCAGTACTTC. This gives the protein CASSFSGVVYEQYF. The full variable domain, completed using reference TRBV5-1 and TRBJ2-7, is KAGVTQTPRYLIKTRGQQVTLSCSPISGHRSVSWYQQTPGQGLQFLFEYFSETQRNKGNFPGRFSGRQFSNSRSEMNVSTLELGDSALYLCASSFSGVVYEQYFGPGTRLTVT.

This clonotype was recorded a few times. This chain uses TRBV11-3 with TRBJ2-1, with D maybe TRBD2 (6 bases). V dropped 1 base and J dropped 4 bases, with 14 bases sitting between them. Germline loops: CDR1 SGHNT, CDR2 YENEEA. The CDR3 has 16 amino acids. The DNA of the CDR3 is TGTGCCAGCAGCTTAGGGACGGGGGTCCCGTACAATGAGCAGTTCTTC. It specifies CASSLGTGVPYNEQFF.

A few counts support this clonotype. V and J are TRBV5-5 and TRBJ2-5; 8 nucleotides agree with TRBD1. Germline loops: CDR1 SGHKS, CDR2 YYEKEE (reference sequence). V was clipped by 3 bases and J by 1 base; unmatched bases: 5. CDR3 length: 15 residues. This CDR3 is CASSYRTGSQETQYF. CDR3 nucleotide sequence: TGTGCCAGCAGCTATAGGACAGGGTCCCAAGAGACCCAGTACTTC. Full variable domain (rest looked up from reference TRBV5-5 and TRBJ2-5): DAGVTQSPTHLIKTRGQQVTLRCSPISGHKSVSWYQQVLGQGPQFIFQYYEKEERGRGNFPDRFSARQFPNYSSELNVNALLLGDSALYLCASSYRTGSQETQYFGPGTRLLVL.

This clonotype was seen only a few times. The V and J genes are TRBV5-1 and TRBJ2-3; 9 bases map to TRBD1. CDR3 size: 15 residues. After removal of 6 bases from V and 0 bases from J, the junction contained 5 bases not matched to a gene. Germline V gene lookup returns CDR1 SGHRS and CDR2 YFSETQ. Written as DNA, the CDR3 is TGCGCCAGCAACCGAGACAGGGGGAGCACAGATACGCAGTATTTT. This gives the protein CASNRDRGSTDTQYF.

The gene calls are TRBV29-1 and TRBJ2-7; D possibly corresponds to TRBD2 (6 bases). Trimming shortened V by 0 bases and J by 2 bases, and 14 bases separated the two germline ends. The CDR3 totals 15 residues. Per the germline V gene, CDR1 is SQVTM and CDR2 is ANQGSEA. The CDR3 nucleotides read TGCAGCGTTGAAGATCGGGCGGGATTCCCCTACGAGCAGTACTTC. Translating gives CSVEDRAGFPYEQYF.

This sequence joins TRBV15 and TRBJ2-7, with D perhaps TRBD1 or TRBD2 (5 bases each). V gave up 3 bases and J gave up 6 bases, with 18 bases separating them. Germline V gene sequence: CDR1 LNHNV, CDR2 YYDKDF (reference sequence). This CDR3 has 15 amino acids. The CDR3 nucleotides are TGTGCCACCAGCAGGGCCCCCGGGACCGGAGGCGAGCAGTACTTC. The encoded protein is CATSRAPGTGGEQYF.

The CDR3 sequence is CASSLRLRRTSSTDTQYF. The DNA of the CDR3 is TGTGCCAGCAGCTTACGCCTCCGACGGACTAGCAGCACAGATACGCAGTATTTT. This chain uses TRBV7-2 with TRBJ2-3; 8 nucleotides match TRBD2. Germline CDR1 SGHTA, CDR2 FQGNSA. The CDR3 length is 18 residues. The J segment lost 0 bases and the V segment lost 2 bases, leaving 10 bases of the junction unmatched. The variable domain in full, completed from reference TRBV7-2 and TRBJ2-3, reads GAGVSQSPSNKVTEKGKDVELRCDPISGHTALYWYRQSLGQGLEFLIYFQGNSAPDKSGLPSDRFSAERTGGSVSTLTIQRTQQEDSAVYLCASSLRLRRTSSTDTQYFGPGTRLTVL.

The J gene is TRBJ1-1, the V gene TRBV25-1; a weak D match, TRBD1 (5 bases). Per the germline V gene, CDR1 is MGHDK and CDR2 is SYGVNS. The CDR3 is 17 amino acids. Trimming stripped 8 bases from V and 8 bases from J, with 30 bases between. The CDR3, as DNA: TGTGCCAGCTCCACCCCGGGGCCGAAGGCCGAACTTGCCGAAGCTTTCTTT. Residues: CASSTPGPKAELAEAFF.

This clonotype was seen more than once but under ten times. V usage is TRBV2 and J usage is TRBJ2-5; 12 nucleotides align to TRBD2. V gave up 6 bases and J gave up 2 bases; unmatched junction bases: 7. Looked up from germline, CDR1 is SNHLY and CDR2 is FYNNEI. This CDR3 comprises 16 residues. The CDR3 loop is CASRNILAGGQETQYF. The CDR3 DNA sequence: TGTGCCAGCAGAAACATACTAGCGGGAGGACAAGAGACCCAGTACTTC.

The chain carries TRBV20-1 and TRBJ2-1; no clear D. Germline V gene lookup returns CDR1 DFQATT and CDR2 SNEGSKA (reference sequence). This CDR3 has 14 amino acids. V was shortened by 1 base and J by 5 bases, with 12 bases between the two germline ends. The CDR3 here is CSARGATTNNEQFF. CDR3 nucleotide sequence: TGCAGTGCTAGAGGGGCCACCACGAACAATGAGCAGTTCTTC.

The chain is built from TRBV7-3 and TRBJ2-1, with 7 bases that match TRBD1. The ends lost 5 bases at V and 7 bases at J; junction bases unmatched: 11. Per germline, CDR1 SGHTA and CDR2 FQGTGA. The CDR3 is 15 amino acids. Written as DNA, the CDR3 is TGTGCCAGCAGCCCGAGGGGGCGCGAGAGGAATGAGCAGTTCTTC. This translates into CASSPRGRERNEQFF.

This chain uses TRBV20-1 with TRBJ1-5; 9 bases align to TRBD1. Germline V lookup: CDR1 DFQATT, CDR2 SNEGSKA (reference sequence). The length of the CDR3 is 13 residues. Losses at the gene ends were 7 bases for V and 2 bases for J; bases not matched to a gene: 3. CDR3: CSDRGPGNQPQHF. DNA for the CDR3: TGCAGTGACAGGGGGCCGGGCAATCAGCCCCAGCATTTT.

This clonotype was seen only a few times. V usage is TRBV3-1 and J usage is TRBJ2-2, with a weak D call TRBD2 (5 bases). The germline V gene has CDR1 LGHDT and CDR2 YNNKEL (reference sequence). V lost 5 bases and J lost 3, with 13 bases in between. The CDR3 spans 15 residues. CDR3 amino acids: CASSAHRRDTGELFF. CDR3 in DNA: TGTGCCAGCAGCGCCCACCGGCGGGACACCGGGGAGCTGTTTTTT.

This chain links TRBV12-3 or TRBV12-4 with TRBJ2-6, with 8 bases aligning to TRBD1. V gave up 2 bases and J gave up 0 bases; unmatched junction bases: 3. The CDR3 is made up of 17 amino acids. DNA of the CDR3: TGTGCCAGCAGTTTAAGGACAGGGTTCTCTGGGGCCAACGTCCTGACTTTC. Amino acids: CASSLRTGFSGANVLTF.

The V gene is TRBV4-3, the J gene TRBJ2-1, with D perhaps TRBD1 (5 bases). The germline V gene has CDR1 LGHNA and CDR2 YSLEER. V lost 0 bases and J lost 9, with 24 bases in between. The CDR3 is 18 amino acids. As DNA, the CDR3 is TGCGCCAGCAGCCAAGATCTTGTCGGGCAGGGCCTTTTAGGTGAGCAGTTCTTC. Its protein product is CASSQDLVGQGLLGEQFF.

The chain couples TRBV9 to TRBJ2-7; TRBD2 agrees at 8 bases. Trimming cost V 0 bases and J 2 bases; bases outside gene matches: 4. Germline V gene sequence: CDR1 SGDLS, CDR2 YYNGEE. The CDR3 is 15 residues long. CDR3 nucleotide sequence: TGTGCCAGCAGCGTAGGTTCGGGAGGGGCCTACGAGCAGTACTTC. Protein: CASSVGSGGAYEQYF.